The TCR beta chain described here comes from a study of blood T cell repertoires in COVID-19. In the study overall: Both acute and convalescent COVID-19 samples were obtained from the United States, Italy and Spain. PBMCs, B-cell-depleted T cells, or T cells were the source of the cDNA or gDNA that made up the material.

In the source study's methods: The authors estimated nucleated cell counts from reference gene primer amplification. Repertoires were generated with immunoSEQ multiplex PCR, while TCRdb's copy carries only in-frame clones and drops some. V and J calls plus clone size are reproduced from that table; the DNA served to infer D and trimming. Of roughly 66,000 clones listed, about nine tenths are singletons. Germline CDR1 is MGHRA and CDR2 is YSYEKL. This CDR3 is 16 amino acids long. V shed 1 base, J shed 6 bases, and the junction held 10 bases outside the gene matches. Sequencing was carried out using peripheral blood. The receptor was isolated from a human donor in a cohort sampled during active COVID-19. The chain carries TRBV4-1 and TRBJ1-1, with 8 bases that match TRBD1. CDR3: CASSQATGVRLAEAFF. Here the CDR3 DNA reads TGCGCCAGCAGCCAAGCGACAGGGGTAAGATTGGCTGAAGCTTTCTTT.